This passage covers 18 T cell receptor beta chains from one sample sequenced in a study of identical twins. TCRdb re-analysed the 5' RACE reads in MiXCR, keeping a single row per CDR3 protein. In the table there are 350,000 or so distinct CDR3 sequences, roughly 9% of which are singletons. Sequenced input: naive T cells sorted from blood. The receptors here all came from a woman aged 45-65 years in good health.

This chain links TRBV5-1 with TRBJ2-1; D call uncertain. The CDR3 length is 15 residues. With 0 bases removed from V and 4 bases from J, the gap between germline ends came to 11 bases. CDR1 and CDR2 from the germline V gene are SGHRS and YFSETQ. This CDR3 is CASSLDGLPYNEQFF. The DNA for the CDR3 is TGCGCCAGCAGCTTGGATGGGCTTCCGTACAATGAGCAGTTCTTC. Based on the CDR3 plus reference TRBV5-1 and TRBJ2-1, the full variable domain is KAGVTQTPRYLIKTRGQQVTLSCSPISGHRSVSWYQQTPGQGLQFLFEYFSETQRNKGNFPGRFSGRQFSNSRSEMNVSTLELGDSALYLCASSLDGLPYNEQFFGPGTRLTVL.

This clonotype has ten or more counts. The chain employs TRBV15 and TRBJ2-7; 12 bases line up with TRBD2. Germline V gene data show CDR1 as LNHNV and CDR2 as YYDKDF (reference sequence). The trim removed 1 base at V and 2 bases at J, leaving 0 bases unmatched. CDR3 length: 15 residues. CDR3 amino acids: CATSRGTSGTYEQYF. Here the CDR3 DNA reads TGTGCCACCAGCAGAGGGACTAGCGGGACCTACGAGCAGTACTTC.

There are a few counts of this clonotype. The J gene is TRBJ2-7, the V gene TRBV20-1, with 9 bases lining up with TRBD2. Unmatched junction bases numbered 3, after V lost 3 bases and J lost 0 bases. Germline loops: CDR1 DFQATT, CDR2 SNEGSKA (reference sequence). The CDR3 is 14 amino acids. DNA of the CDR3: TGCAGTGCTAGCCCTAGCGGGGTCTCCTACGAGCAGTACTTC. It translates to CSASPSGVSYEQYF.

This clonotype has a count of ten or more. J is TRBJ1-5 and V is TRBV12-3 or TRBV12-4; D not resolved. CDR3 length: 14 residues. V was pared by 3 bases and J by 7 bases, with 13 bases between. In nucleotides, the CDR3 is TGTGCCAGCAGTTTCGAGTTGCTTGGACAGCCCCAGCATTTT. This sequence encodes CASSFELLGQPQHF.

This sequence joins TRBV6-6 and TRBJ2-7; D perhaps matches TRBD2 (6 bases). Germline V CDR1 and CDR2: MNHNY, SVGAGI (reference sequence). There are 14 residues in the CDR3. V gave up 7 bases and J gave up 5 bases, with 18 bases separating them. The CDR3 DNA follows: TGTGCCAGCAACCGGGACTCGTCTAAGAACGAGCAGTACTTC. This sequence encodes CASNRDSSKNEQYF.

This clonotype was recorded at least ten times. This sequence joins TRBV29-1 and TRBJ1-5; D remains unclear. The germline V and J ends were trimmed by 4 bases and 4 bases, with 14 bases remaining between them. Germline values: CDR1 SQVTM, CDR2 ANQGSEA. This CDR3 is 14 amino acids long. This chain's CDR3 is CSVAIGQRNQPQHF. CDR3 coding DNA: TGCAGCGTTGCTATTGGGCAGAGGAATCAGCCCCAGCATTTT. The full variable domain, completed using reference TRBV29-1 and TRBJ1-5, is SAVISQKPSRDICQRGTSLTIQCQVDSQVTMMFWYRQQPGQSLTLIATANQGSEATYESGFVIDKFPISRPNLTFSTLTVSNMSPEDSSIYLCSVAIGQRNQPQHFGDGTRLSIL.

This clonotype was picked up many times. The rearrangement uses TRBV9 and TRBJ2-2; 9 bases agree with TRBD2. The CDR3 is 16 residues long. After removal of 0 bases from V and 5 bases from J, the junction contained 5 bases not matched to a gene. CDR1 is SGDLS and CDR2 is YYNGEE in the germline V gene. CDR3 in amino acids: CASSVASSGATGELFF. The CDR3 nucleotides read TGTGCCAGCAGCGTAGCCTCTAGCGGGGCTACCGGGGAGCTGTTTTTT.

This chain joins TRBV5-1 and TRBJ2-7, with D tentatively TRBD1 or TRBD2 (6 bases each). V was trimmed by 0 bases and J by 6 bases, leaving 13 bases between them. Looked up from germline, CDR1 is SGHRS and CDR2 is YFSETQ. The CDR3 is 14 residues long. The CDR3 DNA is TGCGCCAGCAGCTTGGAGGGGGGTCATGGCGAGCAGTACTTC. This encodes CASSLEGGHGEQYF.

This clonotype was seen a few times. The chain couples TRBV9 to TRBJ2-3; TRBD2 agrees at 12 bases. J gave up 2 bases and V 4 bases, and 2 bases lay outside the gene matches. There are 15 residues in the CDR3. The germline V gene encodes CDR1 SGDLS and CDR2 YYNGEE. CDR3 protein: CASSSSGRDTDTQYF. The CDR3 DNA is TGTGCCAGCAGCTCTAGCGGGAGGGACACAGATACGCAGTATTTT.

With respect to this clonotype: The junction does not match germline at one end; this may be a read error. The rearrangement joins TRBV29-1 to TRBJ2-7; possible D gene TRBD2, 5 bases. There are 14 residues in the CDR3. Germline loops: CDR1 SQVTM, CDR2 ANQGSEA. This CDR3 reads CSVDAAGGSYEQHF. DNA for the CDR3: TGCAGCGTTGACGCGGCAGGAGGATCCTACGAGCAGCACTTC.

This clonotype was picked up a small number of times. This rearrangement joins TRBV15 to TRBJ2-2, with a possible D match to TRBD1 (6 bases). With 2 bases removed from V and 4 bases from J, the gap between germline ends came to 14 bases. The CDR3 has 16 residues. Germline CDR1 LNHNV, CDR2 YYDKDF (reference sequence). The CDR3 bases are TGTGCCACCAGCAGACAGGACAGCCTGTCCACCGGGGAGCTGTTTTTT. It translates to CATSRQDSLSTGELFF.

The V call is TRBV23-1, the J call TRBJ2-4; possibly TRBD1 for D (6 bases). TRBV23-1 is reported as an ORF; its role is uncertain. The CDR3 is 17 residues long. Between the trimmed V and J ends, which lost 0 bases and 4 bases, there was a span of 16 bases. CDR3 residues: CASSQSTGTRKKNIQYF. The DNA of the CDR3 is TGCGCCAGCAGTCAATCCACCGGGACACGGAAAAAAAACATTCAGTACTTC.

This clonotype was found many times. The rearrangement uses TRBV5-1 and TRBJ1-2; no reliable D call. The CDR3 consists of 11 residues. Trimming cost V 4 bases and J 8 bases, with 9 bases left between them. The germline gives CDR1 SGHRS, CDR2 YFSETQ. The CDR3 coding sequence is TGCGCCAGCAGCCCCGGGGAAGGCTACACCTTC. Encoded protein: CASSPGEGYTF.

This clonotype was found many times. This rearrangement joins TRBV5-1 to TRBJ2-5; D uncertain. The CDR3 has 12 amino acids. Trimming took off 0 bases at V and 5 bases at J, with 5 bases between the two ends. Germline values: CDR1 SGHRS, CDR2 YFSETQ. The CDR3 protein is CASSLEWETQYF. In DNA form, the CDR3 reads TGCGCCAGCAGCTTGGAGTGGGAGACCCAGTACTTC.

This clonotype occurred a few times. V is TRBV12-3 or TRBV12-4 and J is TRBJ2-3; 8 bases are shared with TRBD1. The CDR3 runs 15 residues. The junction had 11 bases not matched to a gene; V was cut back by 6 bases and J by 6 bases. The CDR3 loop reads CASSPGQGLMDTQYF. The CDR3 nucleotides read TGTGCCAGCAGCCCTGGACAGGGCCTGATGGATACGCAGTATTTT.

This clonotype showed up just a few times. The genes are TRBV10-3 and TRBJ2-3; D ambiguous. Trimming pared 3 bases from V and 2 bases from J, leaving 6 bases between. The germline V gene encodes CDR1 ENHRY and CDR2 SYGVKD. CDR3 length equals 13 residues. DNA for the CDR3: TGTGCCATCAGTGACCCTCCCACAGATACGCAGTATTTT. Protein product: CAISDPPTDTQYF.

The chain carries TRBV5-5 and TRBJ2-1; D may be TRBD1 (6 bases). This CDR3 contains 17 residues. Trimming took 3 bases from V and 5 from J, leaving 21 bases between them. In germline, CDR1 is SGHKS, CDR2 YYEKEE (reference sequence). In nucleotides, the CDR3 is TGTGCCAGCAGCTCCAAAACACTTAGGGGGATCCACAATGAGCAGTTCTTC. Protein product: CASSSKTLRGIHNEQFF.

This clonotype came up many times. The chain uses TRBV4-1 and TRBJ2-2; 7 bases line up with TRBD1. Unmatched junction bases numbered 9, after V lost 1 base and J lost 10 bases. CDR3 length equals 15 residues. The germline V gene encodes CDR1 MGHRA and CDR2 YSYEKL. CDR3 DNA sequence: TGCGCCAGCAGCCAAGGGACAGGTCTACTGGAGGAGCTGTTTTTT. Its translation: CASSQGTGLLEELFF.